This T cell receptor beta chain was recovered during a study of CD8+CD57+ T cells in acquired aplastic anemia. Study summary: About 3 ug was the average amount of DNA from sorted CD4+ and CD8+ cells.

Genomic DNA templated the TCR beta VDJ and CDR3 profiling. TCRdb recomputed calls from the reads with MiXCR, one row per CDR3 protein. Among approximately 270,000 distinct CDR3 sequences, approximately 56% were seen once, and the ten largest hold 7.5% to 9%. CDR3 length: 18 amino acids. Germline V gene lookup returns CDR1 SSHAT and CDR2 FNYEAQ (reference sequence). This clonotype has a count of ten or more. The junction departs from germline at one end; a sequencing error may be responsible. Sequencing input: sorted CD4+, CD8+, or CD8+CD57+ T cells (not recorded which) from PBMCs. The receptor's source is a human donor with severe aplastic anemia or a healthy control (not recorded which). The chain couples TRBV7-7 to TRBJ2-5, with 12 bases aligning to TRBD2. CDR3 region: CASSFNPTSGSGGETQYF. In DNA form, the CDR3 reads TGTGCTAGCAGCTTCAACCCGACTAGCGGGAGCGGGGGAGAGACCCAGTACTTC.